This T cell receptor beta chain is from a study of blood T cell repertoires in COVID-19. Looking at the study overall: Donors in the United States, Italy and Spain gave samples during acute or convalescent COVID-19. The cDNA or gDNA used as material had been derived from T cells, B-cell-depleted T cells, or PBMCs.

In the source study's methods: Amplified reference gene primers provided the basis for estimating nucleated cell counts. Clones were sequenced by immunoSEQ multiplex PCR, and TCRdb holds only the in-frame ones, with some missing. V and J calls and clone size are copied from that table; D and trimming were computed from the DNA. The sample lists 130,000 or so clones; about 86% were seen once. The table lists this clone with a few counts. The germline V gene encodes CDR1 MRHNA and CDR2 SNTAGT. This CDR3 is 14 amino acids long. Losses at the gene ends were 5 bases for V and 11 bases for J; bases not matched to a gene: 13.

What was sequenced was peripheral blood. The receptor was derived from a woman aged 50 to 60 with acute or convalescent COVID-19. The rearrangement uses TRBV6-4 and TRBJ1-1, with 8 bases matching TRBD1. The CDR3 loop reads CASSPYSGQGDAFF. The CDR3 DNA follows: TGTGCCAGCAGTCCCTATTCAGGACAGGGAGACGCTTTCTTT.